This T cell receptor (beta chain) was recorded in a study of cytomegalovirus exposure and HLA in healthy donors. General study results and limits: Cytomegalovirus-associated TCR beta chains were listed, numbering 150 to 200. Productive rates of about 90% or about 30% were seen for most TCR beta V segments in an earlier analysis.

60 Vbeta and 13 Jbeta primers were used in PCR. Method: immunoSEQ multiplex PCR; TCRdb's copy keeps in-frame clones and lacks some. The sample carries roughly 130,000 clones, 70% to 90% recorded once. As regards this clone: Its specificity is not known.

The germline V gene has CDR1 SGHVS and CDR2 FNYEAQ. The CDR3 has 17 amino acids. Donors showed nominal health when sampled, although they likely had unrecorded immune exposures. This chain joins TRBV7-6 and TRBJ2-5; the match to TRBD1 covers 11 bases. The tail of the sequence fits TRBJ2-7 better, so the J call may be wrong. The source material was PBMCs. The origin of this receptor is a woman in her thirties or forties in good health and CMV-seronegative. CDR3 protein: CASSPQPGTGGSYEQYF. For the CDR3, the DNA is TGTGCCAGCAGCCCACAGCCCGGGACAGGGGGCTCCTACGAGCAGTACTTC.